This T cell receptor (beta chain) derives from a study of T cell responses to AZD1222 COVID-19 vaccine. Using immunoSEQ multiplex PCR, the repertoire was profiled, and TCRdb retains in-frame clones only, with some absent. The sample comprises roughly 100,000 clones, 82% of which are singletons, and around 5% rests with the top ten. This clone was counted only a few times. As yet, its antigen is unknown. Overall study findings and caveats: Reports say nearly half of spike-specific TCRs go after unmutated variant regions. Spike as a whole was targeted by vaccine-associated CD4 TCRs, dominant at 160-218 and 743-854.

CDR3 size: 12 residues. Germline trimming cut 3 bases from V and 13 bases from J; bases unmatched to any gene: 5. In germline, CDR1 is DFQATT, CDR2 SNEGSKA (reference sequence). The chain carries TRBV20-1 and TRBJ1-6, with 8 positions matching TRBD1. This TCR came from an adult in good health. Sequencing was performed on peripheral blood, taken on day 0 of AZD1222 vaccination. CDR3 DNA: TGCAGTGCTAGTACAGGGGGAGGGCCCCTCCACTTT. It encodes CSASTGGGPLHF.